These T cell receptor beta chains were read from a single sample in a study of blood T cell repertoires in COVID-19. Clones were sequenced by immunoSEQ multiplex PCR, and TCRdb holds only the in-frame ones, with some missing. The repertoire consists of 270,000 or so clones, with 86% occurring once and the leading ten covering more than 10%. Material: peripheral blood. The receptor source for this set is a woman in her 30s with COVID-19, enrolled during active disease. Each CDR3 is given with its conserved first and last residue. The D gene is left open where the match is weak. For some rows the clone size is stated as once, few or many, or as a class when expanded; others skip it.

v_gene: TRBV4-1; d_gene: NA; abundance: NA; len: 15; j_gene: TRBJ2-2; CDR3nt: TGCGCCAGCAGCCAGAGCGGTTCGAACACCGGGGAGCTGTTTTTT; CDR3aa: CASSQSGSNTGELFF
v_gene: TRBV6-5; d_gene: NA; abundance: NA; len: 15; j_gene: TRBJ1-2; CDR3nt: TGTGCCAGCAGTTTGACAGGTTCATCTAACTATGGCTACACCTTC; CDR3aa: CASSLTGSSNYGYTF
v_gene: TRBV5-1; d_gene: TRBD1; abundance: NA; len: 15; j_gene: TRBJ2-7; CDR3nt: TGCGCCAGCAGGGTCGGACAGGGGCTCTTCTACGAGCAGTACTTC; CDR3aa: CASRVGQGLFYEQYF
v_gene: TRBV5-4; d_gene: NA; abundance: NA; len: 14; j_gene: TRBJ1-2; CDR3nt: TGTGCCAGCAGCTTTGAGGCCCAATTCTATGGCTACACCTTC; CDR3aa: CASSFEAQFYGYTF
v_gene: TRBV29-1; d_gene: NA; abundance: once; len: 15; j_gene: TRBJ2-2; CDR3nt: TGCAGCGCGGAGGAGGGCCTTTCGAACACCGGGGAGCTGTTTTTT; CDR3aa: CSAEEGLSNTGELFF
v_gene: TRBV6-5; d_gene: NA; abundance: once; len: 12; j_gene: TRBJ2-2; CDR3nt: TGTGCCGGAGACAGTTACACCGGGGAGCTGTTTTTT; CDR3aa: CAGDSYTGELFF
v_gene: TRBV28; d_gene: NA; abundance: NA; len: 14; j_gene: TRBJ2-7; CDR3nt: TGTGCCAGCAGACGCCACACGGAGCCCTACGAGCAGTACTTC; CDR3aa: CASRRHTEPYEQYF
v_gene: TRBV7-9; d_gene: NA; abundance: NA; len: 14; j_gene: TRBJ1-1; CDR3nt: TGTGCCAGCAGCCCTGGGGCAGCTAACACTGAAGCTTTCTTT; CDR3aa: CASSPGAANTEAFF
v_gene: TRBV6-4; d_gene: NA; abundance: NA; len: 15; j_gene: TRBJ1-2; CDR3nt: TGTGCCAGCAGATCCACCCTCCGGGAACTGGGTGGCTACACCTTC; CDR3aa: CASRSTLRELGGYTF
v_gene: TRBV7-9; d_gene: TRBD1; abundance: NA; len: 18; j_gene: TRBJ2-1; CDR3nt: TGTGCCAGCAGCTTACTGATCTCCGGGACAGGGGGTTACAATGAGCAGTTCTTC; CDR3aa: CASSLLISGTGGYNEQFF
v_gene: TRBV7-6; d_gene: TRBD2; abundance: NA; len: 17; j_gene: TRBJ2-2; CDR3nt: TGTGCCAGCAGCTTAGGGGAGGGGACCGCGAACACCGGGGAGCTGTTTTTT; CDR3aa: CASSLGEGTANTGELFF
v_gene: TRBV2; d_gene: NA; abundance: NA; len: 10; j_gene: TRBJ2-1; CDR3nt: TGTGCCAGCACCGGGGGAGAGCAGTTCTTC; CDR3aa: CASTGGEQFF
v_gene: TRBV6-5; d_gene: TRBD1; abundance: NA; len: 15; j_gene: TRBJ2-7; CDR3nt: TGTGCCAGCAGTCGTCGGAGCAGGGGGACGTACGAGCAGTACTTC; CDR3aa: CASSRRSRGTYEQYF
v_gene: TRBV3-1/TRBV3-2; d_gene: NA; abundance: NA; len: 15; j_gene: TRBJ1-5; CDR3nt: TGTGCCAGCAGCCCTGGAGGCAGGCAGTATCAGCCCCAGCATTTT; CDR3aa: CASSPGGRQYQPQHF
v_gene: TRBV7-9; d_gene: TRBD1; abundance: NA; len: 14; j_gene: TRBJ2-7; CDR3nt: TGTGCCAGCAGCCCCCTGGACAGGGCCCTCGAGCAGTACTTC; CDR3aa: CASSPLDRALEQYF
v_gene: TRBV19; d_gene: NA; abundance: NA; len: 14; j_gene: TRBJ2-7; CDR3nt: TGTGCCAGTATCAAAATACAGACGGCGGGCGAGCAGTACTTC; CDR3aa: CASIKIQTAGEQYF
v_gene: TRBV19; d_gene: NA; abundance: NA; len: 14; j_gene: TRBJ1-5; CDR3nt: TGTGCCAGTAGTATCAGGGGTCCCAATCAGCCCCAGCATTTT; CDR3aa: CASSIRGPNQPQHF
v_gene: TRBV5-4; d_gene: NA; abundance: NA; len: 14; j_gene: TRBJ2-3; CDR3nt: TGTGCCAGCAGCTTGGCGGGTCCTCCAGATACGCAGTATTTT; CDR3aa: CASSLAGPPDTQYF
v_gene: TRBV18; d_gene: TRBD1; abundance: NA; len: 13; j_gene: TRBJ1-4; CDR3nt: TGTGCCAGCCTATGGGACAGGGGTGAAAAACTGTTTTTT; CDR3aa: CASLWDRGEKLFF
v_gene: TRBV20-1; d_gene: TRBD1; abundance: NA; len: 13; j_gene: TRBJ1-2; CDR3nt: TGCAGTGCTAGTGGGGGACAGAACTATGGCTACACCTTC; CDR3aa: CSASGGQNYGYTF
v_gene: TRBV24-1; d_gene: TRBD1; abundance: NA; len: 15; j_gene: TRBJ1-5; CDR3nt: TGTGCCACCAGTGAGGGGACAGGGGTGGGTCAGCCCCAGCATTTT; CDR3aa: CATSEGTGVGQPQHF
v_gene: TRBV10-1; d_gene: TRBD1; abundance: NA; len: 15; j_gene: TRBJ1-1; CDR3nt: TGCGCCAGCAGTGCTGCGGGACAGGGGTACACTGAAGCTTTCTTT; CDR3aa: CASSAAGQGYTEAFF
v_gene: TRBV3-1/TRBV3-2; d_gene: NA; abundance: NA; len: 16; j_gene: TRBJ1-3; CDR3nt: TGTGCCAGCAGCCGGGGGAGCATAGCGGGAGGAAACACCATATATTTT; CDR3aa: CASSRGSIAGGNTIYF
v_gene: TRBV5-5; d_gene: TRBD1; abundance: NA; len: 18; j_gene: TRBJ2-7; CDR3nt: TGTGCCAGCAGCAACTCACAACATAGACAGGGGGCCGGATACGAGCAGTACTTC; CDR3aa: CASSNSQHRQGAGYEQYF
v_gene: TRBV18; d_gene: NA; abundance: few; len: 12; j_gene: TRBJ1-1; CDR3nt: TGTGCCAGCTCTCAGGGCCACACTGAAGCTTTCTTT; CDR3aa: CASSQGHTEAFF
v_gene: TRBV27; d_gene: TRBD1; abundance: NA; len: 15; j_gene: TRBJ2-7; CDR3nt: TGTGCCAGCAGTTCCCCCGGGACAGGGCACAACGAGCAGTACTTC; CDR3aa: CASSSPGTGHNEQYF
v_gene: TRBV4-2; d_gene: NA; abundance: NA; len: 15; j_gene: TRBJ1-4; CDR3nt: TGTGCCAGCAGCCAAGATGAGGCAGGGGATGAAAAACTGTTTTTT; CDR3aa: CASSQDEAGDEKLFF
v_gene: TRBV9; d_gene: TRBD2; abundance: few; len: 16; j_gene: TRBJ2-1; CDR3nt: TGTGCCAGCAGCGTATCTAGCGGGGGCCTACGGAGTGAGCAGTTCTTC; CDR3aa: CASSVSSGGLRSEQFF
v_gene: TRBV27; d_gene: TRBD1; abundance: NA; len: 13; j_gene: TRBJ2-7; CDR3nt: TGTGCCAGCAGACAAGACAGGGGCTACGAGCAGTACTTC; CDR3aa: CASRQDRGYEQYF
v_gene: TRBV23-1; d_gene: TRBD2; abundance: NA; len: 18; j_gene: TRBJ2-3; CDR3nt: TGCGCCAGCAGTCCTCCGCCCGTAGCGGGGTTCCGCACAGATACGCAGTATTTT; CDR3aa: CASSPPPVAGFRTDTQYF
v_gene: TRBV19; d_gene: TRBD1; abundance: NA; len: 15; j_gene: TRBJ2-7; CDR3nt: TGTGCCAGTAGTATCCGGGACAGTCTATTCCACGAGCAGTACTTC; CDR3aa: CASSIRDSLFHEQYF
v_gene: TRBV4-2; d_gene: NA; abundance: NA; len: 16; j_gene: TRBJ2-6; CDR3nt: TGTGCCAGCAGCCGGAGGGGTCTCTTGGGGGCCAACGTCCTGACTTTC; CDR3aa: CASSRRGLLGANVLTF
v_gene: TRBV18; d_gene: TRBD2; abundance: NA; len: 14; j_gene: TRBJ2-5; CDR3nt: TGTGCCAGCTCACCCACGGGAGGTAAAGAGACCCAGTACTTC; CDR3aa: CASSPTGGKETQYF
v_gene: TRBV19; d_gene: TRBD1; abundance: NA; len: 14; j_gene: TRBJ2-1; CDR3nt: TGTGCCACCTCAGGGGGATCTCGCTACAATGAGCAGTTCTTC; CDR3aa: CATSGGSRYNEQFF
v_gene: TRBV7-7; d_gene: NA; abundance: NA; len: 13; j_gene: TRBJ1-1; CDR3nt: TGTGCCAGCAGCTTAGGAGGGGGTTCTGAAGCTTTCTTT; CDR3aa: CASSLGGGSEAFF
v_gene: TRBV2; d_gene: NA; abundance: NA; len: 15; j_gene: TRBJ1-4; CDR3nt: TGTGCCAGCAGGTCTCCAGGGGAATTCGGTGAAAAACTGTTTTTT; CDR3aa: CASRSPGEFGEKLFF
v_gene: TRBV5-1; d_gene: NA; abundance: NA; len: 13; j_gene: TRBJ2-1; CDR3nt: TGCGCCAGCAGCTTGGCGGGGGGCGGAGCCGACTTCTTC; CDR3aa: CASSLAGGGADFF
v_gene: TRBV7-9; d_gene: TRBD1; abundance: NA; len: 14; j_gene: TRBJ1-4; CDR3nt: TGTGCCAGCAGCTTAAGGGGGCTCGATGAAAAACTGTTTTTT; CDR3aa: CASSLRGLDEKLFF
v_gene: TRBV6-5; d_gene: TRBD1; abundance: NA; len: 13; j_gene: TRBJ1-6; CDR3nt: TGTGCCAGCAAGAACAGGGGAAATTCACCCCTCCACTTT; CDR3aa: CASKNRGNSPLHF
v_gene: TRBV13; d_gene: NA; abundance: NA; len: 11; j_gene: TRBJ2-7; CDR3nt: TGTGCCAGCAGCGAACACGACGAGCAGTACTTC; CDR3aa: CASSEHDEQYF
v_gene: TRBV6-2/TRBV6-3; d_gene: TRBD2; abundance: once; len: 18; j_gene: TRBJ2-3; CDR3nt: TGTGCCAGCAGTTTTGGCGGGAAGCGGGGGGCCGGTGGAGATACGCAGTATTTT; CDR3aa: CASSFGGKRGAGGDTQYF
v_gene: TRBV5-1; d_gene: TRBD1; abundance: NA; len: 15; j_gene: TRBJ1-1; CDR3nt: TGCGCCAGCAGCTCTTTCGAGACAGGGAGGCCTGAAGCTTTCTTT; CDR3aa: CASSSFETGRPEAFF
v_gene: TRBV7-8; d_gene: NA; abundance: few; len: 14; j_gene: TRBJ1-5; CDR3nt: TGTGCCAGCAGCTTAGGGGCCATTAATCAGCCCCAGCATTTT; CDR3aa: CASSLGAINQPQHF
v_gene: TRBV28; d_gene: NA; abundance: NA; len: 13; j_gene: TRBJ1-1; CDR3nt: TGTGCCAGCATCGACAGTCTGAACACTGAAGCTTTCTTT; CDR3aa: CASIDSLNTEAFF
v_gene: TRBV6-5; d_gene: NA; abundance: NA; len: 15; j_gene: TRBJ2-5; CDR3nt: TGTGCCAGCAGTTACGGTGGGGGGGCCGGAGAGACCCAGTACTTC; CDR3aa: CASSYGGGAGETQYF
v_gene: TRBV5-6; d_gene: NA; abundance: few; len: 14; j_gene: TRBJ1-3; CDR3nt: TGTGCCAGCAGCTTCGGCGGGGCTGGAAACACCATATATTTT; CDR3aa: CASSFGGAGNTIYF
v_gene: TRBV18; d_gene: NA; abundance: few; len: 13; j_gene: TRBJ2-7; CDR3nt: TGTGCCAGCTCACCACCTAGTCTCTACGAGCAGTACTTC; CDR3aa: CASSPPSLYEQYF
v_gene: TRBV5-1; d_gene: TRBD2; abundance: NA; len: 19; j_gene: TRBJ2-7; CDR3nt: TGCGCCAGCAGCTTGGCCGTGGGACTAGCGGGGGTAAGCTCCTACGAGCAGTACTTC; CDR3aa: CASSLAVGLAGVSSYEQYF
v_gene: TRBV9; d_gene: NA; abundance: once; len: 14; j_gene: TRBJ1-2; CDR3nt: TGTGCCAGCAGCGTAGGTCAGCAGGCGGGTGGCTACACCTTC; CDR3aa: CASSVGQQAGGYTF